Each of the 4 T cell receptor beta chains below was sequenced from the same sample in a study of human T cells and chemical hapten exposure. TCRdb recomputed calls from the RACE reads with MiXCR, one row per CDR3 protein. The sample yields roughly 380,000 distinct CDR3 sequences, about 6.3% seen once. Indicated time point: patch test 2, 6 weeks after DPC sensitization. Treatment denoted: therapeutic diphenylcyclopropenone sensitization with weekly scalp DPC. The material sequenced was whole blood, taken in connection with sensitization to the hapten diphenylcyclopropenone (DPC). These receptors all come from a woman aged 18 to 35 with alopecia areata. Some clones in this sample may be carry-over from other donors' samples.

This clonotype was counted many times. The chain has TRBV10-3 and TRBJ1-1, with TRBD1 identical over 7 bases. This CDR3 is built from 15 residues. Looked up from germline, CDR1 is ENHRY and CDR2 is SYGVKD. V shed 10 bases and J 5 bases; nucleotides not matched to a gene: 16. The CDR3 protein is CATRQGGVSGTEAFF. Here the CDR3 DNA reads TGTGCCACCAGACAGGGAGGGGTTTCGGGTACTGAAGCTTTCTTT.

V is TRBV6-5 and J is TRBJ1-1; perhaps TRBD1 as D (5 bases). This CDR3 spans 15 amino acids. In germline, CDR1 is MNHEY, CDR2 SVGAGI. The ends were cut back, 5 bases at V and 3 bases at J, with 16 bases in the middle. The chain's CDR3 is CASSRTRLADTEAFF. CDR3 sequence (DNA): TGTGCCAGCAGTCGGACACGACTAGCGGACACTGAAGCTTTCTTT.

The J gene is TRBJ2-1, the V gene TRBV28; weak D call: TRBD2 (6 bases). The CDR3 loop spans 17 amino acids. Germline V lookup: CDR1 MDHEN, CDR2 SYDVKM. The ends were cut back, 4 bases at V and 7 bases at J, with 23 bases in the middle. CDR3 sequence reads: CASSSPRRGGRDNEQFF. The CDR3 DNA reads as TGTGCCAGCAGTTCCCCTCGGCGGGGCGGCCGGGATAATGAGCAGTTCTTC. Combining the CDR3 with reference TRBV28 and TRBJ2-1 gives the whole variable domain DVKVTQSSRYLVKRTGEKVFLECVQDMDHENMFWYRQDPGLGLRLIYFSYDVKMKEKGDIPEGYSVSREKKERFSLILESASTNQTSMYLCASSSPRRGGRDNEQFFGPGTRLTVL.

In this sample, this clonotype turned up many times. This chain joins TRBV5-1 and TRBJ2-5; D assignment may be TRBD1 or TRBD2 (5 bases each). In germline, CDR1 is SGHRS, CDR2 YFSETQ. The CDR3 is made up of 15 amino acids. The ends were cut back, 1 base at V and 3 bases at J, with 13 bases in the middle. The CDR3 nucleotides are TGCGCCAGCAGCTTGCGCGCTAGCAGGGAAGAGACCCAGTACTTC. Protein product: CASSLRASREETQYF.